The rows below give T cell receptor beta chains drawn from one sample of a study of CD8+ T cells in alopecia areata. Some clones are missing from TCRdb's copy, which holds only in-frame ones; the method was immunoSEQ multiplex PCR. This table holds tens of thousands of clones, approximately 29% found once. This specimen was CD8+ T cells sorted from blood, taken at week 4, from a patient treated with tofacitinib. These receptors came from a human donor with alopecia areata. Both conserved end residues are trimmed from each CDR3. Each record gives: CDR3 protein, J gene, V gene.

AWSNSRATEAF | TRBJ1-1 | TRBV30
ASSHRTITREAQY | TRBJ2-5 | TRBV13
AWSWVATPSDYNEQF | TRBJ2-1 | TRBV30
SVEEGLRNEQF | TRBJ2-1 | TRBV29-1
ASSSWTSGQETQY | TRBJ2-5 | TRBV11-2
ASSQDVSQETQY | TRBJ2-5 | TRBV4-1
ASSQGDSSYNEQF | TRBJ2-1 | TRBV4-1
ASSLWREASLEQY | TRBJ2-7 | TRBV7-9
ASSLEWGPGETQY | TRBJ2-5 | TRBV11-2
ASSLGTSATDTQY | TRBJ2-3 | TRBV7-9
ASSAWGAISYEQY | TRBJ2-7 | TRBV2
SVGGLETQY | TRBJ2-5 | TRBV29-1
ASSERRGGADTQY | TRBJ2-3 | TRBV6-1
ASSLRVESGSNEQF | TRBJ2-1 | TRBV4-3
ASSYFVETQY | TRBJ2-5 | TRBV7-6
AWRRTWDRDTEETQY | TRBJ2-5 | TRBV30
ASSQDARQGARAGELF | TRBJ2-2 | TRBV4-3
ATSPRPSGTSVYNEQF | TRBJ2-1 | TRBV15
ASSSLAEEQY | TRBJ2-7 | TRBV5-1
SVQGAEAF | TRBJ1-1 | TRBV29-1
ATSNLGQGLNQPQH | TRBJ1-5 | TRBV15
ASSPRGQIYEQY | TRBJ2-7 | TRBV9
SVEDWAANEQF | TRBJ2-1 | TRBV29-1
SASPGSGRTGELF | TRBJ2-2 | TRBV29-1
ASSLFGGGTGANVLT | TRBJ2-6 | TRBV27
ASSETLSGEIAGANVLT | TRBJ2-6 | TRBV5-1
ASSLSGRTYEQY | TRBJ2-7 | TRBV19
ARDFSYNEQF | TRBJ2-1 | TRBV30
SVEEGQGVNTGELF | TRBJ2-2 | TRBV29-1
SAKGGQYHEQY | TRBJ2-7 | TRBV29-1
ASSEFGAAYEQY | TRBJ2-7 | TRBV25-1
SVALGTEAF | TRBJ1-1 | TRBV29-1
ASRGGRAFEQY | TRBJ2-7 | TRBV11-2
ASSPGLNTEAF | TRBJ1-1 | TRBV7-9
ASSFEPRRGPNQPQH | TRBJ1-5 | TRBV7-8
ASSLYPASYGYT | TRBJ1-2 | TRBV27
ASTRGRDPSYEQY | TRBJ2-7 | TRBV19
ASKVSVLDTQY | TRBJ2-3 | TRBV28
SVSGTSGSPDTQY | TRBJ2-3 | TRBV29-1
ASSLSGRAETQY | TRBJ2-5 | TRBV5-6
SVEATVHYNEQF | TRBJ2-1 | TRBV29-1
ASSMDNMNTEAF | TRBJ1-1 | TRBV19
SVEVGKDYEQY | TRBJ2-7 | TRBV29-1
SATWDYGYT | TRBJ1-2 | TRBV29-1
ASSIGGMNTEAF | TRBJ1-1 | TRBV19
SVPDVANYGYT | TRBJ1-2 | TRBV29-1
ATSRTGSNQPQH | TRBJ1-5 | TRBV15
ASGLLEAF | TRBJ1-1 | TRBV7-2
ASSYSIGSNEQF | TRBJ2-1 | TRBV6-6
ASSDPQGSQSQETQY | TRBJ2-5 | TRBV11-2
SSFGGGELF | TRBJ2-2 | TRBV29-1
ASSINQPQH | TRBJ1-5 | TRBV19
ASSDDRAAGETQY | TRBJ2-5 | TRBV7-2
SAHSGANVLT | TRBJ2-6 | TRBV29-1
ASSSVSGTDH | TRBJ2-5 | TRBV7-6
ASRPGLPNYGYT | TRBJ1-2 | TRBV30
ASSHGSSGYNEQF | TRBJ2-1 | TRBV4-3